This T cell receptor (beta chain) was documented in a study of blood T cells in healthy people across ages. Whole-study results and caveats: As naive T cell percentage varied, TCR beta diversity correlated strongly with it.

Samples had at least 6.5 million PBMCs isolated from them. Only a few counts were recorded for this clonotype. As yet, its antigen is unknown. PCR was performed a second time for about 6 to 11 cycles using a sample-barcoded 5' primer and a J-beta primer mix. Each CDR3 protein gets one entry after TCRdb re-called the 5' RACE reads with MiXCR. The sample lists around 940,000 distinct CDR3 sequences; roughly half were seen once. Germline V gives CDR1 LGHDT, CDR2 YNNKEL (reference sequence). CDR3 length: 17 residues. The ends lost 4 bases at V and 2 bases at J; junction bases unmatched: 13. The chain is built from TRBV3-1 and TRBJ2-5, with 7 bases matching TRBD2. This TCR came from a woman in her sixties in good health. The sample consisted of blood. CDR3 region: CASSRSWGGSYQETQYF. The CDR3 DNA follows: TGTGCCAGCAGCCGCTCCTGGGGGGGATCGTATCAAGAGACCCAGTACTTC.